The entry below gives a single TCR beta chain sequence along with its context. Its matching antigen is unknown. The record originates from a study of cytomegalovirus exposure and HLA in healthy donors. The PCR was carried out with 60 Vbeta primers and 13 Jbeta primers. The table came from immunoSEQ multiplex PCR; TCRdb's copy has only in-frame clones and leaves some out. The table includes about 150,000 clones, roughly 88% detected once. Overall study results and limits: Another analysis was done later, and it associated more than 15,000 TCR beta sequences with HLA alleles at 0.05 false discovery rate. Roughly uniform depth of sequencing across donors was assumed in presence/absence analyses.

Germline assignment: CDR1 LGHNA and CDR2 YNFKEQ. J lost 4 bases, V lost 1 base, and 14 bases had no gene match. The CDR3 contains 18 residues. Donors sampled were nominally healthy, though unrecorded immune exposures were likely. V gene TRBV4-2 combines with J gene TRBJ1-2, with 8 bases aligning to TRBD1. The source is a woman aged 18-30 years in good health and CMV-seronegative. The sample taken for sequencing was PBMCs. The CDR3 reads CASSQVTGAVLNAYGYTF. The CDR3, as DNA: TGTGCCAGCAGCCAAGTGACAGGGGCGGTTCTCAATGCCTATGGCTACACCTTC.